The TCR beta chain described here comes from a study of tissue T cells after allogeneic stem cell transplantation. Points from the study as a whole: Few T cell clones were shared across patients, but motif clusters showed tissue-specific shared signatures. Within patients, tissue anatomy strongly shaped TCR repertoire composition. Limitations included a small, clinically heterogeneous cohort and limited sampling depth.

Germline V gives CDR1 NNHDY, CDR2 SYVADS. The V end lost 5 bases, the J end lost 1 base, and 6 bases lay between the germline ends. The CDR3 contains 13 residues. In the case of this clone: What it binds is not known. The genes and germline here are from mouse. The CDR3 end is not reached by the read, which stops 1 residue before it; the germline J gene fills it in.

TCRbeta CDR3 was sequenced at survey depth with template counts. TCRdb's table, derived via immunoSEQ multiplex PCR, lists solely in-frame clones and lacks some. The data contain more than 20,000 clones, around 77% of them singletons. The chain joins TRBV13-3 to TRBJ2-2, with a weak D call TRBD1 (6 bases). This clonotype was obtained from a female BALB/c mouse in good health. MHC haplotype of the mouse line: H2-d. The sample comprised spleen. CDR3 protein: CASRDRNTGQLYF. The sequenced part of the CDR3 DNA is TGTGCCAGCAGGGACAGAAACACCGGGCAGCTCTAC.